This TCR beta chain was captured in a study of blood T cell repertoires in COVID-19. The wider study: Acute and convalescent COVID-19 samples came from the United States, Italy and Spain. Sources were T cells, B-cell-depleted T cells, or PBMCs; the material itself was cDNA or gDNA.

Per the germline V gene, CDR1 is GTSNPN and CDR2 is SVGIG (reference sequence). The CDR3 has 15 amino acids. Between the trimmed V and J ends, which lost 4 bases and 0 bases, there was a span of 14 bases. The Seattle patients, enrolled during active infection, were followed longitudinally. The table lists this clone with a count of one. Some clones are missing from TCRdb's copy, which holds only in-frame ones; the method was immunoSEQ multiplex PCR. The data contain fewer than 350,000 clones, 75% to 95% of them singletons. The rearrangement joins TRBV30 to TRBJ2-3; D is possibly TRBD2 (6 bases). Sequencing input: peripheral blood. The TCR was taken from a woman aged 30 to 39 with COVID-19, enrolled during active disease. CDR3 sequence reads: CAWTGTYTSTDTQYF. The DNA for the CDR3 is TGTGCCTGGACCGGGACTTATACTAGCACAGATACGCAGTATTTT.